Shown below are 16 T cell receptor beta chains from a single sample sequenced in a study of T cell repertoires in cytomegalovirus infection. TCRdb re-called the reads with MiXCR, one entry per CDR3 protein. The table lists around 900,000 distinct CDR3 sequences, about 33% of them singletons, with roughly 12% in the top ten. Their specific antigens are unknown. The sample consisted of cultured CD8+ T cells from PBMCs, taken from culture after CMV antigen stimulation. The receptors shown here come from a human donor in good health (CMV status not recorded). Some clones in this sample may be carry-over from other donors' samples.

This clonotype was seen once. J is TRBJ2-3 and V is TRBV2; unclear D gene. V shed 1 base and J shed 7 bases, with 18 bases lying between them. From germline, CDR1 is SNHLY and CDR2 FYNNEI. The CDR3 contains 16 residues. The CDR3 here is CASSEVVSSLGYTQYF. The CDR3 coding sequence is TGTGCCAGCAGTGAAGTGGTTAGCTCACTCGGGTATACGCAGTATTTT.

The sample holds a few counts of this clonotype. The chain couples TRBV27 to TRBJ2-5; D is perhaps TRBD2 (6 bases). V lost 2 bases and J 4 bases, leaving 14 bases between the germline ends. Looked up from germline, CDR1 is MNHEY and CDR2 is SMNVEV (reference sequence). The CDR3 contains 15 residues. The CDR3 here is CASSLIFGGGETQYF. The CDR3 DNA reads as TGTGCCAGCAGTTTAATATTTGGGGGAGGAGAGACCCAGTACTTC.

This clonotype was found once. The junction and the germline gene differ at one end; a read error may be behind it. The rearrangement joins TRBV7-9 to TRBJ2-2; 8 bases are shared with TRBD1. The CDR3 has 14 residues. In germline, CDR1 is SEHNR, CDR2 FQNEAQ (reference sequence). The DNA of the CDR3 is TGTGCCAGCAGCCCCACAGGGGGTACCGGGGAGCAGTTTTTT. Translated, it gives CASSPTGGTGEQFF. The whole variable domain, remainder taken from reference TRBV7-9 and TRBJ2-2, is DTGVSQNPRHKITKRGQNVTFRCDPISEHNRLYWYRQTLGQGPEFLTYFQNEAQLEKSRLLSDRFSAERPKGSFSTLEIQRTEQGDSAMYLCASSPTGGTGEQFFGEGSRLTVL.

This clonotype has a count of ten or more. The V gene is TRBV7-2, the J gene TRBJ1-5; weak D call: TRBD1 (6 bases). The CDR3 extends over 14 amino acids. Germline assignment: CDR1 SGHTA and CDR2 FQGNSA. Trimming stripped 6 bases from V and 9 bases from J, with 18 bases between. In nucleotides, the CDR3 is TGTGCCAGCAGTCAAACAGGGTCTGAGATGCCCCAGCATTTT. Translating it yields CASSQTGSEMPQHF.

This clonotype has just a few counts. This sequence joins TRBV19 and TRBJ2-4; TRBD2 matches at 13 bases. The CDR3 is 14 residues long. Trimming removed 10 bases from V and 3 bases from J; junction bases left unmatched: 3. Germline V gives CDR1 LNHDA, CDR2 SQIVND (reference sequence). CDR3 coding DNA: TGTGCCACTGGACTAGCGGGGGTCAAAAACATTCAGTACTTC. This gives the protein CATGLAGVKNIQYF.

The rearrangement links TRBV6-5 to TRBJ1-1; tentative D call: TRBD1 (5 bases). Trimming cost V 2 bases and J 5 bases, with 9 bases left between them. The length of the CDR3 is 13 residues. Germline V CDR1 and CDR2: MNHEY, SVGAGI. The DNA for the CDR3 is TGTGCCAGCAGTTACGAGGCAGGGACTGAAGCTTTCTTT. Its translation is CASSYEAGTEAFF.

This CDR3 reads CASSFGQGATEAFF. The DNA of the CDR3 is TGTGCCAGCAGCTTCGGACAGGGGGCCACTGAAGCTTTCTTT. This sequence joins TRBV7-3 and TRBJ1-1; TRBD1 aligns across 11 bases. This CDR3 is 14 amino acids long. V was clipped by 3 bases and J by 4 bases; unmatched bases: 1. CDR1 SGHTA and CDR2 FQGTGA come from the germline V gene.

This clonotype came up a few times. This chain joins TRBV6-2 or TRBV6-3 and TRBJ2-2; D is possibly TRBD1 or TRBD2 (6 bases each). CDR1 is MNHEY and CDR2 is SVGEGT in the germline V gene. V gave up 0 bases and J gave up 6 bases, with 11 bases separating them. This CDR3 region has 15 residues. The CDR3 bases are TGTGCCAGCAGTTACTCAGGGGGGCCTGCCGGGGAGCTGTTTTTT. It specifies CASSYSGGPAGELFF.

This clonotype was detected a few times. The chain combines TRBV7-9 with TRBJ1-2; 7 positions match TRBD1. Germline CDR1 is SEHNR and CDR2 is FQNEAQ (reference sequence). The J segment lost 8 bases and the V segment lost 5 bases, leaving 5 bases of the junction unmatched. The CDR3 length is 12 residues. The CDR3 reads CASSTGDGGYTF. CDR3 bases: TGTGCCAGCAGCACAGGGGACGGCGGCTACACCTTC. Drawing the rest from reference TRBV7-9 and TRBJ1-2, the complete variable domain is DTGVSQNPRHKITKRGQNVTFRCDPISEHNRLYWYRQTLGQGPEFLTYFQNEAQLEKSRLLSDRFSAERPKGSFSTLEIQRTEQGDSAMYLCASSTGDGGYTFGSGTRLTVV.

This clonotype was observed a handful of times. This chain connects TRBV12-3 or TRBV12-4 to TRBJ2-5; TRBD1 is a possible D gene (5 bases). The CDR3 loop spans 14 amino acids. V dropped 3 bases and J dropped 4 bases, with 12 bases sitting between them. The CDR3 sequence is CASSFGRVLETQYF. The CDR3 region has the DNA TGTGCCAGCAGTTTTGGCAGGGTCCTAGAGACCCAGTACTTC.

The CDR3 protein is CASSPKGGGLGEQFF. Written as DNA, the CDR3 is TGTGCCAGCAGTCCGAAGGGGGGGGGCCTGGGTGAGCAGTTCTTC. The chain has TRBV6-1 and TRBJ2-1, with a possible D match to TRBD2 (7 bases). Germline-derived CDR1 and CDR2 are MNHNS and SASEGT. V was shortened by 5 bases and J by 9 bases, with 20 bases between the two germline ends. CDR3 length equals 15 residues.

The chain links TRBV9 to TRBJ1-5; D possibly corresponds to TRBD1 (5 bases). The CDR3 is 14 amino acids. Per germline, CDR1 SGDLS and CDR2 YYNGEE. V was shortened by 3 bases and J by 7 bases, with 14 bases between the two germline ends. The CDR3 region is CASSEGVPSQPQHF. CDR3 sequence (DNA): TGTGCCAGCAGCGAAGGGGTTCCGAGCCAGCCCCAGCATTTT.

The V call is TRBV19, the J call TRBJ1-5, with 7 bases aligning to TRBD1. CDR3 length: 15 residues. CDR1 LNHDA and CDR2 SQIVND come from the germline V gene (reference sequence). Unmatched junction bases numbered 7, after V lost 3 bases and J lost 5 bases. CDR3 loop: CASSITGTDYQPQHF. DNA of the CDR3: TGTGCCAGTAGTATCACCGGGACAGATTATCAGCCCCAGCATTTT.

The chain links TRBV27 to TRBJ1-3; TRBD1 matches at 9 bases. CDR3 length: 15 amino acids. V trimming: 6 bases; J trimming: 2 bases; junction bases outside the gene matches: 5. Per the germline V gene, CDR1 is MNHEY and CDR2 is SMNVEV (reference sequence). The CDR3, as DNA: TGTGCCAGCAGCCAACAGGGGGCTACTGGAAACACCATATATTTT. It translates to CASSQQGATGNTIYF.

The chain couples TRBV27 to TRBJ1-5; TRBD1 matches 7 bases. CDR3 size: 17 residues. After removal of 3 bases from V and 0 bases from J, the junction contained 8 bases not matched to a gene. Germline V CDR1 and CDR2: MNHEY, SMNVEV (reference sequence). The CDR3 DNA reads TGTGCCAGCAGTTTGACGACAGGGCCGTATAGCAATCAGCCCCAGCATTTT. It is translated as CASSLTTGPYSNQPQHF.

At least ten counts were recorded for this clonotype. The chain links TRBV12-3 or TRBV12-4 to TRBJ2-2; 9 bases line up with TRBD1. V was pared by 6 bases and J by 8 bases, with 7 bases of the junction left unmatched. The CDR3 has 14 residues. The CDR3 sequence: CASSLGQGRGELFF. The CDR3 DNA follows: TGTGCCAGCAGCTTGGGACAGGGTCGGGGGGAGCTGTTTTTT.